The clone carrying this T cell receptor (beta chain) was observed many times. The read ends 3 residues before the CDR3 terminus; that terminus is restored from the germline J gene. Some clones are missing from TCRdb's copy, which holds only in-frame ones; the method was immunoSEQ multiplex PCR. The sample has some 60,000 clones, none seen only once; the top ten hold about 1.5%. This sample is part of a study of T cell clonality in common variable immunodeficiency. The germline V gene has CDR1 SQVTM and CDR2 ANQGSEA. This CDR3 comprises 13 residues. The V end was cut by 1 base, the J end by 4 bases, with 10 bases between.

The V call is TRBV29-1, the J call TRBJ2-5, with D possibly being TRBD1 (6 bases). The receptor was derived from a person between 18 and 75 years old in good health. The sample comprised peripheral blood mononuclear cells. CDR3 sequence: CSVEGARGETQYF. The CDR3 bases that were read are TGCAGCGTTGAAGGGGCCAGGGGAGAGACC.